Shown below are 3 T cell receptor beta chains from a single sample sequenced in a study of blood T cell repertoires in COVID-19. Sequenced by immunoSEQ multiplex PCR; TCRdb stores in-frame clones only, minus some. Of 170,000 or so clones listed, more than 70% are singletons. Source material: peripheral blood. The receptors were gathered from a man aged 18 to 30 with active or convalescent COVID-19.

The chain is built from TRBV5-1 and TRBJ2-5; 8 bases agree with TRBD1. The CDR3 is 14 amino acids. V lost 3 bases and J lost 5; bases outside the gene matches: 6. Germline CDR1 SGHRS, CDR2 YFSETQ. The CDR3 reads CASSYSGGLETQYF. The CDR3 DNA sequence: TGCGCCAGCAGCTATTCAGGGGGCTTGGAGACCCAGTACTTC.

This sequence joins TRBV6-4 and TRBJ1-2; 10 nucleotides agree with TRBD1. Germline V CDR1 and CDR2: MRHNA, SNTAGT. J lost 6 bases, V lost 3 bases, and 4 bases had no gene match. CDR3 size: 14 residues. CDR3 amino acids: CASSDRTGGNGYTF. In DNA, the CDR3 is TGTGCCAGCAGTGATCGGACAGGGGGAAATGGCTACACCTTC.

The J gene is TRBJ1-1, the V gene TRBV19, with D perhaps TRBD1 (6 bases). The length of the CDR3 is 14 residues. Germline assignment: CDR1 LNHDA and CDR2 SQIVND (reference sequence). Trimming removed 7 bases at V and 0 bases at J, with 12 bases between. The CDR3 DNA reads as TGTGCCAGTACCCTTGGGACACTGAACACTGAAGCTTTCTTT. It translates to CASTLGTLNTEAFF.